The entry below describes one T cell receptor beta chain. No antigen is known for it. Focal radiation plus CTLA-4 blockade with ipilimumab was given to patients with chemo-refractory metastatic non-small-cell lung cancer. V was clipped by 2 bases and J by 4 bases, with 6 bases between them. The CDR3 is 12 residues long. The germline V gene encodes CDR1 WNHNN and CDR2 SYGVQD (reference sequence). Sequencing was performed with immunoSEQ multiplex PCR; in TCRdb, only in-frame clones are kept and a portion is missing. The sample lists some 60,000 clones; 65% to 80% were seen once. The sample comes from a study of radiotherapy plus CTLA-4 blockade in lung cancer. As for the study in general: More than 15% of patients responded objectively, and about 32% achieved disease control. Study-wide points: Early shifts in blood T cell clones, with interferon-beta, reportedly predicted response best. Researchers report tumor-derived TCR clones expanding in blood after radiotherapy plus ipilimumab.

The source is a human donor with non-small cell lung cancer who had a complete response to radiotherapy plus ipilimumab. Sample: peripheral blood, taken from a patient treated with radiotherapy plus ipilimumab. J is TRBJ2-7 and V is TRBV10-1; D is uncertain. CDR3 loop: CASSESVYEQYF. The CDR3 nucleotides read TGCGCCAGCAGTGAGAGCGTATACGAGCAGTACTTC.